These 32 T cell receptor beta chains originate from one sample sequenced in a study of cytomegalovirus exposure and HLA in healthy donors. The PCR used 60 Vbeta and 13 Jbeta primers. Profiling relied on immunoSEQ multiplex PCR, and the TCRdb table lists in-frame clones only, not all of them. The sample consists of about 120,000 clones, 75% to 85% of them appearing once. The specimen was PBMCs. The receptors come from a female donor in good health and CMV-seropositive.

Comments on this clone: The sample holds other DNA sequences that translate to the same CDR3. The chain carries TRBV6-5 and TRBJ1-1; TRBD1 matches 8 bases. Germline V CDR1 and CDR2: MNHEY, SVGAGI. CDR3 size: 13 residues. Trimming took 5 bases from V and 4 from J; bases not matched to a gene: 3. The CDR3 protein is CASSRQGSTEAFF. In DNA form, the CDR3 reads TGTGCCAGCAGTAGACAGGGGAGCACTGAAGCTTTCTTT.

The CDR3 here is CASSPRGSPREKLFF. The CDR3 DNA reads TGTGCCAGCAGCCCTCGCGGCAGCCCTCGAGAAAAACTGTTTTTT. This chain uses TRBV7-9 with TRBJ1-4; no reliable D call. CDR3 length: 15 amino acids. V shed 5 bases and J shed 8 bases, with 18 bases lying between them. Germline V lookup: CDR1 SEHNR, CDR2 FQNEAQ (reference sequence).

The chain joins TRBV6-4 to TRBJ1-4, with D hard to call. This CDR3 spans 17 amino acids. Germline V gives CDR1 MRHNA, CDR2 SNTAGT. V was pared by 6 bases and J by 3 bases, with 20 bases between. In DNA, the CDR3 is TGTGCCAGCAGCCAAGTTTTGGTGGGAGCCTCTAATGAAAAACTGTTTTTT. Protein: CASSQVLVGASNEKLFF.

This clone has more than one count but fewer than ten. The J gene is TRBJ2-3, the V gene TRBV5-1, with D uncertain. The germline gives CDR1 SGHRS, CDR2 YFSETQ. V gave up 5 bases and J gave up 2 bases, with 12 bases separating them. The CDR3 has 14 residues. The CDR3: CASSPTTTTDTQYF. The DNA of the CDR3 is TGCGCCAGCAGTCCAACGACAACCACAGATACGCAGTATTTT.

The chain couples TRBV5-4 to TRBJ1-1; possibly TRBD1 for D (6 bases). Germline V gene sequence: CDR1 SGHNT, CDR2 YYREEE (reference sequence). V lost 7 bases and J lost 1, with 17 bases in between. CDR3 length equals 15 residues. The DNA for the CDR3 is TGTGCCAGCGGCCGGCGGGGGGCCGGGAACACTGAAGCTTTCTTT. Translated, it gives CASGRRGAGNTEAFF. Supplemented by reference TRBV5-4 and TRBJ1-1, the full variable domain reads ETGVTQSPTHLIKTRGQQVTLRCSSQSGHNTVSWYQQALGQGPQFIFQYYREEENGRGNFPPRFSGLQFPNYSSELNVNALELDDSALYLCASGRRGAGNTEAFFGQGTRLTVV.

This clone was found a few times. The chain carries TRBV4-1 and TRBJ1-5; the match to TRBD1 covers 10 bases. This CDR3 is 15 amino acids long. Trimming took 5 bases from V and 4 from J; bases not matched to a gene: 5. CDR1 MGHRA and CDR2 YSYEKL come from the germline V gene. The CDR3 DNA reads as TGCGCCAGCAGCAAGGACAGGGGGGGAAATCAGCCCCAGCATTTT. Its protein is CASSKDRGGNQPQHF.

This clone was recorded a few times. The rearrangement joins TRBV20-1 to TRBJ1-1; D unresolved. The germline V gene encodes CDR1 DFQATT and CDR2 SNEGSKA (reference sequence). The V end was cut by 2 bases, the J end by 2 bases, with 3 bases between. This CDR3 is 11 amino acids long. The CDR3 region has the DNA TGCAGTGCTAGAAGCAACACTGAAGCTTTCTTT. Translation: CSARSNTEAFF.

The chain joins TRBV6-5 to TRBJ2-7, with D maybe TRBD2 (5 bases). CDR1 and CDR2 (germline): MNHEY, SVGAGI. The V end was cut by 0 bases, the J end by 1 base, with 10 bases between. This CDR3 contains 15 residues. CDR3 nucleotide sequence: TGTGCCAGCAGTTACTCGACTGAGGGTTCCTACGAGCAGTACTTC. Amino acids: CASSYSTEGSYEQYF.

This chain connects TRBV6-5 to TRBJ1-6, with unresolved D. Deletions cut 2 bases from V and 5 bases from J, with 10 bases between. The length of the CDR3 is 15 residues. Germline assignment: CDR1 MNHEY and CDR2 SVGAGI. The CDR3 protein is CASSYLVQNNSPLHF. Here the CDR3 DNA reads TGTGCCAGCAGTTACCTCGTCCAGAATAATTCACCCCTCCACTTT.

The V gene is TRBV6-5, the J gene TRBJ1-1; the D is unclear. With 5 bases removed from V and 1 base from J, the gap between germline ends came to 8 bases. This CDR3 has 13 residues. Germline V lookup: CDR1 MNHEY, CDR2 SVGAGI. The CDR3 sequence is CASSQQRNTEAFF. DNA of the CDR3: TGTGCCAGCAGTCAACAGAGGAACACTGAAGCTTTCTTT.

V usage is TRBV5-4 and J usage is TRBJ2-7; no reliable D call. CDR3 size: 15 residues. Between the trimmed V and J ends, which lost 7 bases and 4 bases, there was a span of 21 bases. Germline values: CDR1 SGHNT, CDR2 YYREEE (reference sequence). The CDR3 loop is CASGETIGPAYEQYF. CDR3 bases: TGTGCCAGCGGCGAAACTATTGGTCCGGCATACGAGCAGTACTTC.

The rearrangement uses TRBV4-1 and TRBJ2-5; 8 nucleotides agree with TRBD2. CDR1 and CDR2 (germline): MGHRA, YSYEKL. The CDR3 spans 18 residues. The ends lost 0 bases at V and 5 bases at J; junction bases unmatched: 14. The chain's CDR3 is CASSQDEPVRGGGETQYF. CDR3 coding DNA: TGCGCCAGCAGCCAAGATGAGCCTGTCCGGGGGGGCGGGGAGACCCAGTACTTC.

This clone has a handful of counts. This rearrangement joins TRBV19 to TRBJ1-5, with TRBD1 matching 7 bases. This CDR3 spans 13 amino acids. After removal of 4 bases from V and 7 bases from J, the junction contained 4 bases not matched to a gene. Germline lookup yields CDR1 LNHDA and CDR2 SQIVND (reference sequence). The CDR3 loop is CASSTQGRQPQHF. The CDR3 DNA sequence: TGTGCCAGTAGTACACAGGGGCGGCAGCCCCAGCATTTT.

The chain is built from TRBV28 and TRBJ1-1; D is possibly TRBD1 (6 bases). Germline values: CDR1 MDHEN, CDR2 SYDVKM. The V gene lost 3 bases and the J gene lost 10 bases, with 21 bases spanning the gap. This CDR3 is built from 15 residues. The DNA of the CDR3 is TGTGCCAGCAGTTTTGGGTGGGACAAATCAGCTCGAGCTTTCTTT. Its protein is CASSFGWDKSARAFF.

The chain combines TRBV5-6 with TRBJ2-2, with 8 bases that match TRBD2. V gave up 4 bases and J gave up 1 base; unmatched junction bases: 9. Looked up from germline, CDR1 is SGHDT and CDR2 is YYEEEE. The CDR3 totals 17 residues. The chain's CDR3 is CASSPNPGGLNTGELFF. The DNA for the CDR3 is TGTGCCAGCAGCCCGAACCCGGGGGGGCTGAACACCGGGGAGCTGTTTTTT.

The rearrangement links TRBV28 to TRBJ2-3; 11 positions match TRBD2. The V gene's germline CDR1 is MDHEN and CDR2 SYDVKM. The trim removed 1 base at V and 6 bases at J, leaving 9 bases unmatched. The CDR3 runs to 17 residues. CDR3 in DNA: TGTGCCAGCAGTTTATATAGCGGGGGGGTCCTTATCGATACGCAGTATTTT. It is translated as CASSLYSGGVLIDTQYF.

This clone appeared once. V gene TRBV30 combines with J gene TRBJ2-7; 7 bases map to TRBD2. Germline V CDR1 and CDR2: GTSNPN, SVGIG (reference sequence). CDR3 length equals 15 residues. J was trimmed by 3 bases and V by 4 bases; bases with no gene match: 12. CDR3 nucleotide sequence: TGTGCCTGGACCGCAGGCGGGGGACCCCTCTACGAGCAGTACTTC. Amino acid sequence: CAWTAGGGPLYEQYF.

The chain combines TRBV29-1 with TRBJ1-1, with 9 bases fitting TRBD1. The germline V gene encodes CDR1 SQVTM and CDR2 ANQGSEA. With 5 bases clipped from V and 7 bases from J, the junction kept 5 bases outside the gene matches. CDR3 size: 12 residues. CDR3: CSVLDRGFEAFF. The CDR3 DNA follows: TGCAGCGTTTTAGACAGGGGGTTTGAAGCTTTCTTT.

This sequence joins TRBV30 and TRBJ2-7; 7 bases line up with TRBD1. The CDR3 length is 15 residues. The ends lost 3 bases at V and 1 base at J; junction bases unmatched: 9. Germline loops: CDR1 GTSNPN, CDR2 SVGIG (reference sequence). CDR3 loop: CAWSLPGQRSYEQYF. CDR3 nucleotides: TGTGCCTGGAGCCTACCGGGACAGCGATCCTACGAGCAGTACTTC.

The V call is TRBV19, the J call TRBJ1-2; maybe TRBD1 (6 bases). The V end was cut by 5 bases, the J end by 0 bases, with 13 bases between. The V gene's germline CDR1 is LNHDA and CDR2 SQIVND (reference sequence). The CDR3 is 15 amino acids. The CDR3 region is CASSVQGPANYGYTF. The CDR3 DNA follows: TGTGCCAGTAGTGTACAGGGTCCTGCTAACTATGGCTACACCTTC.

This sequence joins TRBV18 and TRBJ1-1, with 9 bases lining up with TRBD1. The germline V gene has CDR1 KGHSH and CDR2 LQKENI. CDR3 length: 13 amino acids. V was pared by 7 bases and J by 5 bases, with 5 bases of the junction left unmatched. CDR3 loop: CASCRDRETEAFF. The CDR3 region has the DNA TGTGCCAGCTGCCGGGACAGGGAAACTGAAGCTTTCTTT. Looking up the rest from reference TRBV18 and TRBJ1-1 gives the full variable domain: NAGVMQNPRHLVRRRGQEARLRCSPMKGHSHVYWYRQLPEEGLKFMVYLQKENIIDESGMPKERFSAEFPKEGPSILRIQQVVRGDSAAYFCASCRDRETEAFFGQGTRLTVV.

The V and J genes are TRBV2 and TRBJ2-3, with 8 nucleotides matching TRBD2. The CDR3 length is 17 residues. CDR1 and CDR2 (germline): SNHLY, FYNNEI. Trimming took 0 bases from V and 1 from J; bases not matched to a gene: 6. The CDR3 reads CASSEALVTSGTDTQYF. In DNA, the CDR3 is TGTGCCAGCAGTGAAGCGCTGGTGACTAGCGGCACAGATACGCAGTATTTT.

This CDR3 reads CASSPTATGNTEAFF. CDR3 sequence (DNA): TGCGCCAGCAGCCCGACCGCGACGGGGAACACTGAAGCTTTCTTT. The chain joins TRBV5-1 to TRBJ1-1; D remains unclear. V gave up 4 bases and J gave up 1 base, with 14 bases separating them. This CDR3 has 15 amino acids. CDR1 is SGHRS, CDR2 YFSETQ, per germline. Combining the CDR3 with reference TRBV5-1 and TRBJ1-1 gives the whole variable domain KAGVTQTPRYLIKTRGQQVTLSCSPISGHRSVSWYQQTPGQGLQFLFEYFSETQRNKGNFPGRFSGRQFSNSRSEMNVSTLELGDSALYLCASSPTATGNTEAFFGQGTRLTVV.

The chain carries TRBV6-5 and TRBJ1-5; 7 bases agree with TRBD1. V shed 0 bases, J shed 7 bases, and the junction held 6 bases outside the gene matches. Looked up from germline, CDR1 is MNHEY and CDR2 is SVGAGI. This CDR3 contains 15 residues. The CDR3: CASSYSATGVQPQHF. The CDR3 DNA reads TGTGCCAGCAGTTACTCGGCCACAGGGGTCCAGCCCCAGCATTTT.

V gene TRBV6-6 combines with J gene TRBJ1-6; tentative D call: TRBD1 (6 bases). Germline V gene data show CDR1 as MNHNY and CDR2 as SVGAGI (reference sequence). CDR3 length: 12 amino acids. V lost 6 bases and J lost 9, with 9 bases in between. The CDR3 reads CASRQGVSPLHF. CDR3 sequence (DNA): TGTGCCAGCAGACAGGGCGTTTCACCCCTCCACTTT.

This chain joins TRBV30 and TRBJ1-4; maybe TRBD1 (5 bases). Trimming shortened V by 2 bases and J by 3 bases, and 10 bases separated the two germline ends. The CDR3 covers 14 residues. CDR1 is GTSNPN and CDR2 is SVGIG in the germline V gene (reference sequence). The CDR3 region is CAWSMGLSNEKLFF. CDR3 coding DNA: TGTGCCTGGAGTATGGGGCTTTCTAATGAAAAACTGTTTTTT.

The chain uses TRBV7-8 and TRBJ2-1, with 8 bases lining up with TRBD1. The germline V gene encodes CDR1 SGHVS and CDR2 FQNEAQ. V lost 5 bases and J lost 12; bases outside the gene matches: 15. The CDR3 sequence is 15 residues long. For the CDR3, the DNA is TGTGCCAGCAGCCTAGAATGGACAGGGCTATCAGTGCAGTTCTTC. Encoded protein: CASSLEWTGLSVQFF.

The V and J genes are TRBV10-2 and TRBJ1-1, with unresolved D. Deletions cut 1 base from V and 2 bases from J, with 20 bases between. The CDR3 spans 18 residues. Germline-derived CDR1 and CDR2 are WSHSY and SAAADI. The CDR3 sequence: CASSEFYNGERANTEAFF. The CDR3 DNA reads as TGCGCCAGCAGTGAGTTTTACAACGGGGAAAGGGCCAACACTGAAGCTTTCTTT.

Comments on this clone: An end of the junction does not agree with germline; a read error may underlie this. The chain carries TRBV7-7 and TRBJ2-5, with a weak D call TRBD2 (5 bases). The CDR3 covers 14 residues. CDR1 and CDR2 from the germline V gene are SSHAT and FNYEAQ (reference sequence). The CDR3 DNA reads TGTGCTAGCAGCTTAAGTACTAGCCAAGAGACCCAGTACTTC. It specifies CASSLSTSQETQYF.

This sequence joins TRBV5-1 and TRBJ1-1, with D perhaps matching TRBD1 (5 bases). Germline CDR1 SGHRS, CDR2 YFSETQ. This CDR3 has 15 amino acids. V lost 0 bases and J lost 4, with 13 bases in between. The CDR3 region is CASSLGGDPSTEAFF. CDR3 in DNA: TGCGCCAGCAGCTTGGGGGGGGATCCAAGCACTGAAGCTTTCTTT. The full variable domain, in which reference TRBV5-1 and TRBJ1-1 provide the parts outside the CDR3, is KAGVTQTPRYLIKTRGQQVTLSCSPISGHRSVSWYQQTPGQGLQFLFEYFSETQRNKGNFPGRFSGRQFSNSRSEMNVSTLELGDSALYLCASSLGGDPSTEAFFGQGTRLTVV.

The rearrangement links TRBV2 to TRBJ1-4; the D gene is possibly TRBD1 (5 bases). The V gene's germline CDR1 is SNHLY and CDR2 FYNNEI. This CDR3 comprises 16 residues. V lost 4 bases and J 5 bases, leaving 17 bases between the germline ends. The CDR3 region is CASSARVRTGNEKLFF. The CDR3, as DNA: TGTGCCAGCAGTGCTAGGGTTAGAACAGGAAATGAAAAACTGTTTTTT.

This clone appeared once. The CDR3: CASSLLGTSAYNEQFF. The CDR3 nucleotides are TGTGCCAGCAGCCTCTTAGGGACTAGCGCCTACAATGAGCAGTTCTTC. The V gene is TRBV7-3, the J gene TRBJ2-1; 10 bases align to TRBD2. The CDR3 length is 16 residues. Germline V CDR1 and CDR2: SGHTA, FQGTGA. V was pared by 5 bases and J by 2 bases, with 6 bases of the junction left unmatched.